This T cell receptor (beta chain) appears in the sequencing data of a study of cytomegalovirus exposure and HLA in healthy donors. Overall study findings and caveats: A later look showed TCR association rates differing by HLA locus, highest for DRB1 and lowest for HLA-C.

On this clone itself: Its cognate antigen is unknown.

The PCR used 60 Vbeta and 13 Jbeta primers. Here immunoSEQ multiplex PCR was the method, and the copy in TCRdb shows in-frame clones only, minus some. The sample has 90,000 to 120,000 clones, 65% to 80% seen once; the top ten hold 3% to 4%. The CDR3 has 14 amino acids. Germline values: CDR1 MNHEY, CDR2 SVGAGI. The junction had 9 bases not matched to a gene; V was cut back by 10 bases and J by 1 base. The chain employs TRBV6-5 and TRBJ2-5; 7 nucleotides line up with TRBD2. Sequencing was done on a sample of PBMCs. This sequence was found in a woman between 35 and 50 years old in good health and CMV-seronegative. The CDR3 spells CATSEGGSQETQYF. The CDR3 region has the DNA TGTGCCACTTCGGAGGGAGGGTCCCAAGAGACCCAGTACTTC.